This T cell receptor beta chain comes out of a study of blood T cells in healthy people across ages. As regards this clonotype: No antigen is known for it.

Next came a second PCR, run for about 7 to 12 cycles, which used a sample-barcoded 5' primer along with a J-beta primer mix. All samples gave at least 2.5 million CDR3-containing paired-end reads. TCRdb itself ran the 5' RACE reads through MiXCR, one entry per CDR3 protein. The sample yields some 710,000 distinct CDR3 sequences, around half seen once. The J segment lost 8 bases and the V segment lost 1 base, leaving 5 bases of the junction unmatched. CDR3 size: 14 residues. CDR1 and CDR2 from the germline V gene are KGHSH and LQKENI. Study findings and constraints: Investigators viewed diversity estimates from one million T cells as underestimates, the study reported.

This clonotype originated in a man of 80 years or more in good health. The chain couples TRBV18 to TRBJ1-2; the match to TRBD1 covers 9 bases. What was sequenced was blood. The CDR3, as DNA: TGTGCCAGCTCACCACTGGACAGGGGTAGAGGCTACACCTTC. It is translated as CASSPLDRGRGYTF. The whole variable domain, filled in from reference TRBV18 and TRBJ1-2, reads NAGVMQNPRHLVRRRGQEARLRCSPMKGHSHVYWYRQLPEEGLKFMVYLQKENIIDESGMPKERFSAEFPKEGPSILRIQQVVRGDSAAYFCASSPLDRGRGYTFGSGTRLTVV.